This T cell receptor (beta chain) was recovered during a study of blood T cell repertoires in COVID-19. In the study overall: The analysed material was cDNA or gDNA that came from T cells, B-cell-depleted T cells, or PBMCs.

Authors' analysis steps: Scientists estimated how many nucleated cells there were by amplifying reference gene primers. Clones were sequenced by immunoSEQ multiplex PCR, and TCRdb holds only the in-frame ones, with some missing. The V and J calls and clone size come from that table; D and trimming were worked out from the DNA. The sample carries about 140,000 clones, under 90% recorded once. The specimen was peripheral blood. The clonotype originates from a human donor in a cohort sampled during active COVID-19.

The CDR3 loop reads CATSRGKGAYEQYF. The CDR3 nucleotides are TGTGCCACCAGCAGAGGGAAAGGAGCCTACGAGCAGTACTTC. V usage is TRBV15 and J usage is TRBJ2-7, with D unresolved. Trimming removed 1 base from V and 2 bases from J, with 9 bases in between. CDR1 LNHNV and CDR2 YYDKDF come from the germline V gene (reference sequence). CDR3 length equals 14 residues.